Presented here are 3 T cell receptor beta chains from one specimen sequenced in a study of shared clonotypes between healthy human individuals. Here immunoSEQ multiplex PCR was the method, and the copy in TCRdb shows in-frame clones only, minus some. Altogether approximately 500,000 clones are present, approximately 95% being singletons, with the ten largest covering about 0.064%. Source material: naive CD4+ T cells sorted from blood. The subset denotes: CD45RA+ positively selected. These receptors came from a woman in her thirties in good health.

The CDR3 region has the DNA TGTGCCAGCAAACTTGTAGCGGGAGGCCCCTACGAGCAGTACTTC. It translates to CASKLVAGGPYEQYF. The chain joins TRBV27 to TRBJ2-7; 10 nucleotides line up with TRBD2. The V gene end was trimmed by 7 bases and the J gene end by 2 bases; junction bases not matched to a gene: 8. CDR1 MNHEY and CDR2 SMNVEV come from the germline V gene (reference sequence). The CDR3 is 15 amino acids.

CDR3 region: CASRATSGNYYEQYF. In nucleotides, the CDR3 is TGTGCCAGCAGGGCGACTAGCGGAAATTATTACGAGCAGTACTTC. The chain joins TRBV5-3 to TRBJ2-7; 9 bases map to TRBD2. TRBV5-3 is recorded as an ORF, its role being uncertain. The CDR3 is made up of 15 amino acids. With V trimmed by 8 bases and J by 4 bases, 13 bases remained unmatched.

This clone was seen a single time. The same CDR3 also results from other DNA sequences found in this sample. The chain uses TRBV5-1 and TRBJ2-7; D might be TRBD2 (5 bases). Germline V gives CDR1 SGHRS, CDR2 YFSETQ. The CDR3 length is 14 residues. Trimming cost V 0 bases and J 0 bases, with 7 bases left between them. The CDR3 here is CASSLDGSSYEQYF. The CDR3 DNA reads TGCGCCAGCAGCTTGGATGGGAGCTCCTACGAGCAGTACTTC. The whole variable domain, filled in from reference TRBV5-1 and TRBJ2-7, reads KAGVTQTPRYLIKTRGQQVTLSCSPISGHRSVSWYQQTPGQGLQFLFEYFSETQRNKGNFPGRFSGRQFSNSRSEMNVSTLELGDSALYLCASSLDGSSYEQYFGPGTRLTVT.